This T cell receptor (beta chain) is from a study of technical replicates of blood from a handful of donors. V shed 6 bases, J shed 4 bases, and the junction held 8 bases outside the gene matches. The CDR3 loop spans 15 amino acids. CDR1 and CDR2 from the germline V gene are MNHEY and SMNVEV (reference sequence). Here immunoSEQ multiplex PCR was the method, and the copy in TCRdb shows in-frame clones only, minus some. The table includes about 74,000 clones, approximately 95% detected once. The sample was T cells isolated from PBMCs. This TCR derives from a human donor in good health. The V and J genes are TRBV27 and TRBJ1-5; 8 nucleotides agree with TRBD1. CDR3 protein: CASRSITGGNQPQHF. CDR3 nucleotides: TGTGCCAGCAGGAGCATCACAGGGGGTAATCAGCCCCAGCATTTT.